These T cell receptor beta chains were read from a single sample in a study of blood T cell repertoires in COVID-19. The protocol was immunoSEQ multiplex PCR, while the TCRdb copy is restricted to in-frame clones and leaves out a portion. The sample has 200,000 to 250,000 clones, around 82% seen once; the top ten hold 2.3%. The sample was peripheral blood. These receptors came from a woman aged 60-70 years with acute or convalescent COVID-19. The CDR3 runs from the conserved cysteine through the conserved F or W. The D gene is left open where the match is weak. Clone size appears in some rows only: once, few, many, or a class for an expanded clone.

J gene | D gene | V gene | clone size | CDR3 DNA | CDR3 protein
TRBJ1-2 | TRBD1 | TRBV28 | . | TGTGCCAGCTCTGGCCTAAGGGACAGGGATTATGGCTACACCTTC | CASSGLRDRDYGYTF
TRBJ1-6 | TRBD1 | TRBV6-1 | . | TGTGCCAGCAGTGAAAGTCTGACAGGGTCCGGTTCACCCCTCCACTTT | CASSESLTGSGSPLHF
TRBJ1-1 | . | TRBV3-1/TRBV3-2 | . | TGTGCCAGCAGCCAGACAGCGGGGGTCACTGAAGCTTTCTTT | CASSQTAGVTEAFF
TRBJ2-3 | TRBD2 | TRBV29-1 | . | TGCAGCGTTAAAGCGGGGGGGGGCACAGATACGCAGTATTTT | CSVKAGGGTDTQYF
TRBJ2-7 | TRBD1 | TRBV6-5 | . | TGTGCCAGCAGCTCCACTTGGGACAGCTCCTACGAGCAGTACTTC | CASSSTWDSSYEQYF
TRBJ1-5 | TRBD1 | TRBV19 | few | TGTGCCAGTACCACGACAGGGTTTGGCAATCAGCCCCAGCATTTT | CASTTTGFGNQPQHF
TRBJ1-1 | . | TRBV6-6 | . | TGTGCCAGCTGCCGACAGTTGAACACTGAAGCTTTCTTT | CASCRQLNTEAFF
TRBJ2-7 | TRBD2 | TRBV4-1 | once | TGCGCCAGCAGCCAAGATCGGGGGGGCGTCGAGCAGTACTTC | CASSQDRGGVEQYF
TRBJ2-1 | TRBD1 | TRBV5-1 | once | TGCGCCAGCAGCTTTCTCGACGCCGGGACAGGGGTCAATGAGCAGTTCTTC | CASSFLDAGTGVNEQFF
TRBJ1-4 | . | TRBV12-5 | . | TGTGCTAGTGGTTTCGGGGTGCCTAATGAAAAACTGTTTTTT | CASGFGVPNEKLFF
TRBJ2-3 | TRBD1 | TRBV5-8 | . | TGTGCCAGCAGCCTTTTCGGGACAGGCAGCACAGATACGCAGTATTTT | CASSLFGTGSTDTQYF
TRBJ2-1 | . | TRBV5-6 | . | TGTGCCAGCAGCCTCGGGACAACCTACAATGAGCAGTTCTTC | CASSLGTTYNEQFF
TRBJ2-5 | TRBD2 | TRBV9 | . | TGTGCCAGCAGCGTAGGACGGCTAGCGGCCGGAGAGACCCAGTACTTC | CASSVGRLAAGETQYF
TRBJ1-1 | TRBD1 | TRBV13 | . | TGTGCCAGCAGCAGGAACAGGGGAAAGGGAACTGAAGCTTTCTTT | CASSRNRGKGTEAFF
TRBJ2-7 | . | TRBV3-1/TRBV3-2 | . | TGTGCCAGCAGCCAAGATCCTCTGCTTCTCGGCTACGAGCAGTACTTC | CASSQDPLLLGYEQYF
TRBJ1-1 | . | TRBV12-3/TRBV12-4 | . | TGTGCCAGCAGCCATAATTGGAGCCCTGAAGCTTTCTTT | CASSHNWSPEAFF
TRBJ1-3 | . | TRBV10-3 | . | TGTGCCATCAGCCCCAGTGAAACTGGAAACACCATATATTTT | CAISPSETGNTIYF
TRBJ2-7 | TRBD1 | TRBV5-3 | . | TGTGCCAGAAGCCGATCACAGGGGCCAGTCTACGAGCAGTACTTC | CARSRSQGPVYEQYF
TRBJ2-1 | TRBD2 | TRBV11-2 | . | TGTGCCAGCAGCTTCGCGGGGGTGAGCTCCTACAATGAGCAGTTCTTC | CASSFAGVSSYNEQFF
TRBJ2-1 | TRBD2 | TRBV20-1 | . | TGCAGTGCTAGTATGGCTAGCGGTGAGCAGTTCTTC | CSASMASGEQFF
TRBJ2-7 | TRBD2 | TRBV6-4 | . | TGTGCCAGCCCCCCCGGGACTAGCGGGGGAGGGCCTTACGAGCAGTACTTC | CASPPGTSGGGPYEQYF
TRBJ1-6 | TRBD1 | TRBV19 | . | TGTGCCAGTAGTGCCTGGGACAGGGGTTTCTCACCCCTCCACTTT | CASSAWDRGFSPLHF
TRBJ2-3 | TRBD2 | TRBV10-2 | . | TGCGCCAGCAGTGGGGCTAGCGGGGGGATCACAGATACGCAGTATTTT | CASSGASGGITDTQYF
TRBJ2-7 | . | TRBV5-5 | . | TGTGCCAGCAGCTTGGACCCGTCTAGCCTCGAGCAGTACTTC | CASSLDPSSLEQYF
TRBJ1-1 | . | TRBV7-2 | . | TGTGCCAGCAGCTTATCGCTACGGAGGGACACTGAAGCTTTCTTT | CASSLSLRRDTEAFF
TRBJ1-4 | . | TRBV24-1 | . | TGTGCCACCAGTGATTTGGGGGGGGAAGGAACTAATGAAAAACTGTTTTTT | CATSDLGGEGTNEKLFF
TRBJ2-2 | TRBD1 | TRBV7-3 | . | TGTGCCAGCAGCTTAAGACAGGGGGCCACCGGGGAGCTGTTTTTT | CASSLRQGATGELFF
TRBJ1-6 | . | TRBV12-5 | . | TGTGCTAGTGGTTTGGTTTCAGGGGTCGGAAGTAATTCACCCCTCCACTTT | CASGLVSGVGSNSPLHF
TRBJ2-5 | TRBD2 | TRBV10-2 | once | TGCGCCAGCAGTGGGACTAGCGGGGGGGAAGAGACCCAGTACTTC | CASSGTSGGEETQYF
TRBJ1-2 | TRBD1 | TRBV5-4 | few | TGTGCCAGCAGCTTGGGACGACAGGGAAACGCAAATGGCTACACCTTC | CASSLGRQGNANGYTF
TRBJ1-1 | . | TRBV5-5 | . | TGTGCCAGCAGCTTGGGGCCCGCCGATGAAGCTTTCTTT | CASSLGPADEAFF
TRBJ2-5 | TRBD2 | TRBV2 | once | TGTGCCAGCAGCAAACTAGCGGGGGGGTTTGAGACCCAGTACTTC | CASSKLAGGFETQYF
TRBJ1-2 | . | TRBV6-1 | few | TGTGCCAGCAGTGAATCGAACTATGGCTACACCTTC | CASSESNYGYTF
TRBJ2-7 | . | TRBV19 | . | TGTGCCAGTAGTTTTCTGCACGGCGAGCAGTACTTC | CASSFLHGEQYF
TRBJ2-2 | . | TRBV7-9 | . | TGTGCCAGCAGGTTAGACTGGAACACCGGGGAGCTGTTTTTT | CASRLDWNTGELFF
TRBJ1-3 | . | TRBV21-1 | . | TGTGCCAGCAGCTCCCAAACAGGGAGTGGAAACACCATATATTTT | CASSSQTGSGNTIYF
TRBJ1-1 | . | TRBV6-2/TRBV6-3 | once | TGTGCCAGCAGTTACTCGAGCGGGGCTGAAGCTTTCTTT | CASSYSSGAEAFF
TRBJ1-2 | TRBD1 | TRBV4-1 | . | TGCGCCAGCAGCCAAGATGGGTGGGGACAGGGGGCCAACTATGGCTACACCTTC | CASSQDGWGQGANYGYTF
TRBJ1-1 | . | TRBV19 | . | TGTGCCAGTATGTTGATGGGCTACCAAGAGGCTTTCTTT | CASMLMGYQEAFF
TRBJ1-4 | . | TRBV28 | once | TGTGCCAGCAGTCCCGGGACAAGACTTTATGAAAAACTGTTTTTT | CASSPGTRLYEKLFF
TRBJ2-2 | TRBD2 | TRBV13 | . | TGTGCCAGCAGCTTGACTAGCGGGGGGTTCACCGGGGAGCTGTTTTTT | CASSLTSGGFTGELFF
TRBJ1-6 | TRBD1 | TRBV2 | . | TGTGCCAGCAGGAATGGACAGGGTTGGAGTTCACCCCTCCACTTT | CASRNGQGWSSPLHF
TRBJ2-1 | . | TRBV4-3 | . | TGCGCCAGCAGCCATGGACAGCCCAATGAGCAGTTCTTC | CASSHGQPNEQFF
TRBJ2-7 | . | TRBV4-2 | . | TGTGCCAGCAGCCAAGTGGATGGGGGCGGGGGAGCCTACGAGCAGTACTTC | CASSQVDGGGGAYEQYF
TRBJ2-3 | TRBD2 | TRBV4-2 | . | TGTGCCAGCAGCCTCCGGGACTACGACACAGATACGCAGTATTTT | CASSLRDYDTDTQYF
TRBJ1-2 | . | TRBV6-5 | . | TGTGCCAGCAGTTACCGGGGGGCAGGCTATGGCTACACCTTC | CASSYRGAGYGYTF
TRBJ2-3 | TRBD1 | TRBV5-1 | few | TGCGCCAGCACCAGGGACGGGGCAGGGGGTCCAGATACGCAGTATTTT | CASTRDGAGGPDTQYF